This T cell receptor beta chain was observed in a study of cytomegalovirus exposure and HLA in healthy donors. Overall study: Approximately 85 million unique TCRs from HLA-typed donors were held in an early data release. General study results and limits: Per a prior analysis, the majority of TCR beta V segments were productive roughly 90% or roughly 30% of the time. Reported performance of the classifier showed diagnosis of cytomegalovirus status with high specificity and sensitivity. A link between a missense DCLRE1C variant and TCR beta V- and J-gene trimming emerged from a later analysis.

60 Vbeta and 13 Jbeta primers were used in PCR. Only in-frame clones appear in the TCRdb table, and some are missing; sequencing was by immunoSEQ multiplex PCR. The profile shows 40,000 to 45,000 clones, about 60% of them singletons. Note on this clone: Its matching antigen is unknown.

The receptor's source is a human donor in good health. Input material: PBMCs.

In nucleotides, the CDR3 is TGTGCCATCAAGGGACAGGGTGGAGGCAATCAGCCCCAGCATTTT. Protein product: CAIKGQGGGNQPQHF. The genes are TRBV10-3 and TRBJ1-5; TRBD1 aligns across 9 bases. Trimming at V came to 7 bases and at J to 2 bases, leaving 6 bases not matched to a gene. CDR1 and CDR2 (germline): ENHRY, SYGVKD. CDR3 length equals 15 residues.